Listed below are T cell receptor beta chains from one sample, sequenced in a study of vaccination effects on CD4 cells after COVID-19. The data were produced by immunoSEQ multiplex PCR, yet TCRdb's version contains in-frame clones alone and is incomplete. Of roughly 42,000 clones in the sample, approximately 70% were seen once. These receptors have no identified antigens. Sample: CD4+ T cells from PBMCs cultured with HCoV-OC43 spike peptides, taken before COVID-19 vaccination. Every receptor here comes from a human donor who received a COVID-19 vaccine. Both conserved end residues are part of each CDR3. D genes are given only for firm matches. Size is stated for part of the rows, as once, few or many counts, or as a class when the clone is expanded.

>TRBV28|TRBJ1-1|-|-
CASSLQVRRNTEAFF
TGTGCCAGCAGTTTGCAGGTGAGGCGGAACACTGAAGCTTTCTTT
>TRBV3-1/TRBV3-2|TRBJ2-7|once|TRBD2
CASSQDLASGGAEQYF
TGTGCCAGCAGCCAAGATTTGGCTAGCGGGGGGGCCGAGCAGTACTTC
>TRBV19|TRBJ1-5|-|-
CASTVPFNNQPQHF
TGTGCCAGTACAGTACCCTTCAACAATCAGCCCCAGCATTTT
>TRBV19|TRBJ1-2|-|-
CASSTLTRDYGYTF
TGTGCCAGTAGTACGTTAACGAGGGACTATGGCTACACCTTC
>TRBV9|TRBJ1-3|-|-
CASSVESLDSGNTIYF
TGTGCCAGCAGCGTAGAGTCGTTGGACTCTGGAAACACCATATATTTT
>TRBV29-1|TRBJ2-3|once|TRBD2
CSVDGGGTDTQYF
TGCAGCGTTGATGGGGGAGGGACAGATACGCAGTATTTT
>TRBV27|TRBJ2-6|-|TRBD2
CASSWGGLTGANVLTF
TGTGCCAGCAGTTGGGGGGGTTTAACTGGGGCCAACGTCCTGACTTTC
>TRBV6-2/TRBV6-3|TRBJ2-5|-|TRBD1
CASSDRAETQYF
TGTGCCAGCAGCGACAGGGCTGAGACCCAGTACTTC
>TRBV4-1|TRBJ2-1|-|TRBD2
CASSTPLRSGGYNEQFF
TGCGCCAGCAGCACGCCCCTAAGAAGCGGGGGATATAATGAGCAGTTCTTC
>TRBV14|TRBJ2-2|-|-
CASSQDRMRGELFF
TGTGCCAGCAGCCAAGATCGGATGCGGGGGGAGCTGTTTTTT
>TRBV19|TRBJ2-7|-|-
CASSSEDSSYEQYF
TGTGCCAGTAGTTCGGAGGACAGTTCCTACGAGCAGTACTTC
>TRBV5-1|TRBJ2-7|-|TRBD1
CASSFGGTGDSYEQYF
TGCGCCAGCAGCTTCGGAGGGACAGGTGATTCCTACGAGCAGTACTTC
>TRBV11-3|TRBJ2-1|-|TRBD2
CASSGTTSNEQFF
TGTGCCAGCAGCGGGACTACTAGCAATGAGCAGTTCTTC
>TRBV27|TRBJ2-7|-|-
CASSSGLPSYEQYF
TGTGCCAGCAGTTCGGGACTGCCCTCCTACGAGCAGTACTTC
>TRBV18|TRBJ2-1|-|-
CASSPKLREWNEQFF
TGTGCCAGCTCACCAAAACTCAGGGAGTGGAATGAGCAGTTCTTC
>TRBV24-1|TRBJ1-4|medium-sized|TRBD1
CATSDSPGQGDEKLFF
TGTGCCACCAGTGATTCGCCGGGACAGGGAGATGAAAAACTGTTTTTT
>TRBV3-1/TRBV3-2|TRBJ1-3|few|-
CASSQTGTFSGNTIYF
TGTGCCAGCAGCCAAACAGGGACCTTCTCTGGAAACACCATATATTTT
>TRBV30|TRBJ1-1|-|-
CAWSVGGAVRNTEAFF
TGTGCCTGGAGTGTAGGGGGGGCGGTGAGGAACACTGAAGCTTTCTTT
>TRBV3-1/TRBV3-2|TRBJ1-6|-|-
CASSQLWAGTDSPLHF
TGTGCCAGCAGCCAACTTTGGGCAGGTACGGACTCACCCCTCCACTTT
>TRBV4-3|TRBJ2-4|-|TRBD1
CASSQVWQGEKNIQYF
TGCGCCAGCAGCCAAGTATGGCAGGGGGAGAAAAACATTCAGTACTTC
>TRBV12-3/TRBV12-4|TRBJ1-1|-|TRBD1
CASTPQGAKEAFF
TGTGCCAGCACCCCACAGGGGGCCAAAGAAGCTTTCTTT
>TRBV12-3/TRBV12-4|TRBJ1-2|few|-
CASSLAGPYGYTF
TGTGCCAGCAGTTTAGCAGGCCCCTATGGCTACACCTTC
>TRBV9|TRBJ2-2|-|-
CASSVSPNSGELFF
TGTGCCAGCAGCGTATCCCCCAATAGCGGGGAGCTGTTTTTT
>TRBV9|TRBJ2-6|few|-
CASHSGSEVAGANVLTF
TGTGCCAGCCATTCGGGCTCGGAAGTTGCTGGGGCCAACGTCCTGACTTTC
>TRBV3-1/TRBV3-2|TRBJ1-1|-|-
CASSQDTDTEAFF
TGTGCCAGCAGCCAAGACACAGACACTGAAGCTTTCTTT
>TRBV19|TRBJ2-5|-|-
CASSGPGTKETQYF
TGTGCCAGTAGTGGACCCGGGACAAAAGAGACCCAGTACTTC
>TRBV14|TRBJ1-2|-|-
CASSQATRDGYTF
TGTGCCAGCAGCCAAGCAACGAGGGACGGCTACACCTTC
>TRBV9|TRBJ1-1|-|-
CASSVGPVGGNTEAFF
TGTGCCAGCAGCGTAGGTCCGGTGGGGGGGAACACTGAAGCTTTCTTT
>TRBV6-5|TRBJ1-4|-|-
CASTDPRGTNEKLFF
TGTGCCAGCACCGACCCCAGGGGCACTAATGAAAAACTGTTTTTT
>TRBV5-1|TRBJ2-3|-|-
CASSQKDTQYF
TGCGCCAGCAGCCAAAAGGATACGCAGTATTTT
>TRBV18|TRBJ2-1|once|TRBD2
CASSLGLAGVNNEQFF
TGTGCCAGCTCTCTGGGACTAGCGGGGGTCAACAATGAGCAGTTCTTC
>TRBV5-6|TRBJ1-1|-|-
CASRLGGVNTEAFF
TGTGCCAGCAGACTGGGCGGGGTGAACACTGAAGCTTTCTTT
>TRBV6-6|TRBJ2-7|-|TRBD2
CASSRLAGLEKQYF
TGTGCCAGCAGCCGACTAGCGGGACTAGAAAAGCAGTACTTC
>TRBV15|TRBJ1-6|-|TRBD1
CATSSDRTTGMNSPLHF
TGTGCCACCAGCAGCGACCGAACGACAGGGATGAATTCACCCCTCCACTTT
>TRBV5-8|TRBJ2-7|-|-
CASSLIPRVSYEQYF
TGTGCCAGCAGCTTAATTCCCAGGGTCTCCTACGAGCAGTACTTC
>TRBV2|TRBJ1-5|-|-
CASHDGAADQPQHF
TGTGCCAGCCACGACGGGGCAGCCGATCAGCCCCAGCATTTT
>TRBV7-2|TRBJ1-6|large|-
CASSPHPGEFHF
TGTGCCAGCAGCCCACACCCGGGCGAGTTCCACTTT
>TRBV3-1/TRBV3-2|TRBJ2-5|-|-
CASSQGPLVGETQYF
TGTGCCAGCAGCCAAGGTCCTCTAGTGGGGGAGACCCAGTACTTC
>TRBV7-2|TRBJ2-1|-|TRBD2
CASSTSGGVLGNEQFF
TGTGCCAGCAGCACTAGCGGGGGGGTCCTAGGCAATGAGCAGTTCTTC
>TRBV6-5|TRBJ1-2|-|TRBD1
CASSFLGSGGLTF
TGTGCCAGCAGTTTTTTGGGCTCAGGGGGGCTCACCTTC
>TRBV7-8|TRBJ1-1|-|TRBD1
CASSPRTGSTSEAFF
TGTGCCAGCAGCCCAAGGACAGGGAGTACCTCTGAAGCTTTCTTT
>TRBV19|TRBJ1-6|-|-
CASSASHNSPLHF
TGTGCCAGTAGTGCCAGTCATAATTCACCCCTCCACTTT
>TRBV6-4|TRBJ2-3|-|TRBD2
CASSASGGRDTQYF
TGTGCCAGCAGTGCTAGCGGGGGGCGGGATACGCAGTATTTT
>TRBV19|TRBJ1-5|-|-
CASSLSTGPGQPQHF
TGTGCCAGTAGCCTATCGACAGGTCCGGGACAGCCCCAGCATTTT
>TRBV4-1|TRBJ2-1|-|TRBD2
CASSQEGKSQRGLAVEYNEQFF
TGCGCCAGCAGCCAAGAAGGCAAATCCCAAAGGGGACTAGCCGTCGAGTACAATGAGCAGTTCTTC
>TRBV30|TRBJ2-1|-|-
CAWSGRTASSYNEQFF
TGTGCCTGGAGTGGGCGGACAGCCAGCTCCTACAATGAGCAGTTCTTC
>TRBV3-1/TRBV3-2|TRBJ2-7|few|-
CASSPGHRAGEQYF
TGTGCCAGCAGCCCGGGACACCGGGCAGGCGAGCAGTACTTC
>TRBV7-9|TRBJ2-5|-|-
CASSLNQETQYF
TGTGCCAGCAGCTTAAACCAAGAGACCCAGTACTTC
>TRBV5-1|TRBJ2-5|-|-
CASSPRTNQETQYF
TGCGCCAGCAGCCCTCGGACAAACCAAGAGACCCAGTACTTC
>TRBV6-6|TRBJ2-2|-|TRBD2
CASSRGPSGVVGGELFF
TGTGCCAGCAGTCGGGGCCCTAGCGGGGTAGTCGGCGGGGAGCTGTTTTTT
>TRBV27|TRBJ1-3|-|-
CASSFSASHSGNTIYF
TGTGCCAGCAGTTTCTCGGCCAGTCACTCTGGAAACACCATATATTTT
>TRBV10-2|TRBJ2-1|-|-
CASSKLRVAPNEQFF
TGCGCCAGCAGTAAGTTAAGGGTGGCGCCCAATGAGCAGTTCTTC
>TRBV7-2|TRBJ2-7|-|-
CASSLESGAAAGYEQYF
TGTGCCAGCAGCTTAGAGTCGGGGGCGGCGGCTGGCTACGAGCAGTACTTC
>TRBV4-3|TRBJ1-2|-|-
CASSRTANYGYTF
TGCGCCAGCAGCCGGACAGCTAACTATGGCTACACCTTC
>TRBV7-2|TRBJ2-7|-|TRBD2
CASSPRGGLAASSSYEQYF
TGTGCCAGCAGCCCCCGGGGGGGACTAGCTGCTTCTAGCTCCTACGAGCAGTACTTC
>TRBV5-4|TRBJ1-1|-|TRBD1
CASSSPRDREGVGTEAFF
TGTGCCAGCAGCTCGCCCCGGGACAGGGAAGGGGTAGGGACTGAAGCTTTCTTT
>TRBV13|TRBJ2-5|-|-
CASTKGNRDEETQYF
TGTGCCAGCACCAAAGGGAACAGGGATGAAGAGACCCAGTACTTC
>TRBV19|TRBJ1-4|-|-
CASSIFGGAATNEKLFF
TGTGCCAGTAGTATATTTGGGGGGGCCGCAACTAATGAAAAACTGTTTTTT
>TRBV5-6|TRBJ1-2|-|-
CASSPGGTSAFYGYTF
TGTGCCAGCAGCCCGGGTGGGACATCCGCTTTCTATGGCTACACCTTC